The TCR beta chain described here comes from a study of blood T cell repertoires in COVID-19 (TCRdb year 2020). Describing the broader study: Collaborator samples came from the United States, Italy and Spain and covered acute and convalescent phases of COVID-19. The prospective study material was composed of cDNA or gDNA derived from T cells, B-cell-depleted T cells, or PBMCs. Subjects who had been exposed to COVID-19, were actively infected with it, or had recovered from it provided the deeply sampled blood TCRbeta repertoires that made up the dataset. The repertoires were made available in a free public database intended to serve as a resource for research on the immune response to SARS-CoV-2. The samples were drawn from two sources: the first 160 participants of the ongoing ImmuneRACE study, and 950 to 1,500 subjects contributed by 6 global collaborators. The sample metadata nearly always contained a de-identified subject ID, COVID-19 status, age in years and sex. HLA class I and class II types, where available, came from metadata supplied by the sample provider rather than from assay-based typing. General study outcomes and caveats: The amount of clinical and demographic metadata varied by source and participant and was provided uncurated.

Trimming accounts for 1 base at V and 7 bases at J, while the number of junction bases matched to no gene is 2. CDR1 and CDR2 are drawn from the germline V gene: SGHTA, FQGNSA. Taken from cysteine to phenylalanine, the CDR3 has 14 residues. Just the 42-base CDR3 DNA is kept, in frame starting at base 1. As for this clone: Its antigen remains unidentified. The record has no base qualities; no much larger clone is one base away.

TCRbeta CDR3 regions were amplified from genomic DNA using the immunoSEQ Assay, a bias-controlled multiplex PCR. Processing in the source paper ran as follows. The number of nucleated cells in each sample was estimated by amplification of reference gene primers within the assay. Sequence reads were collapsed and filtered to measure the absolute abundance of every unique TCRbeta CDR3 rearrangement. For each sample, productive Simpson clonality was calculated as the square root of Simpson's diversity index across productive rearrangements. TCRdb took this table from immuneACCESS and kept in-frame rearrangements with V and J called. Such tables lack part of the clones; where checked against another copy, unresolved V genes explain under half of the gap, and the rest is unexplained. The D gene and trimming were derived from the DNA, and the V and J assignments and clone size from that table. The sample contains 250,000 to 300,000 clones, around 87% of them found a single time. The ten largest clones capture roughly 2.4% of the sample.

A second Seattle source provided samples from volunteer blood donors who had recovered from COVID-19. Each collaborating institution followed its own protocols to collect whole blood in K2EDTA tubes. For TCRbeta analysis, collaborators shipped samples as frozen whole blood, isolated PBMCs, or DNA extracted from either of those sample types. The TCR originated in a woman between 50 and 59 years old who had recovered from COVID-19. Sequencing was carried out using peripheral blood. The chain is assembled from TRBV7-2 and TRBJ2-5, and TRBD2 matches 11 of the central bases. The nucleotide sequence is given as TGTGCCAGCAGCTTAGAGGGGACTAGCGGGACCCAGTACTTC. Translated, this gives CASSLEGTSGTQYF.